The 18 T cell receptor beta chains reported below all come from one sample, sequenced in a study of T cells expressing NK-cell markers. From the 5' RACE reads, TCRdb lists one entry per CDR3 protein and no DNA. The listing records some 390,000 distinct CDR3 sequences. Sequenced sample: blood T cells: a sorted CD56 or NKG2C T cell subset, CD4+ or CD8+ T cells, or bulk PBMC T cells (not recorded which). The receptors derive from a woman aged 45-65 years in good health.

The chain is built from TRBV7-3 and TRBJ2-2; TCRdb proposes TRBD1, but this gene call is untestable without DNA. This CDR3 region has 16 residues. CDR1 is SGHTA, CDR2 FQGTGA, per germline. The CDR3 loop is CASSLTGQRIPGELFF. The complete variable domain, with remaining parts taken from reference TRBV7-3 and TRBJ2-2, reads GAGVSQTPSNKVTEKGKYVELRCDPISGHTALYWYRQSLGQGPEFLIYFQGTGAADDSGLPNDRFFAVRPEGSVSTLKIQRTERGDSAVYLCASSLTGQRIPGELFFGEGSRLTVL.

CDR3 region: CSARDGSGRTQYF. The genes are TRBV20-1 and TRBJ2-3; as DNA is missing, the TRBD2 call by TCRdb cannot be tested. The CDR3 totals 13 residues. Germline loops: CDR1 DFQATT, CDR2 SNEGSKA (reference sequence).

CDR3: CASSLVGTYEQYF. V usage is TRBV7-9 and J usage is TRBJ2-7. This CDR3 region has 13 residues. CDR1 is SEHNR, CDR2 FQNEAQ, per germline (reference sequence).

This rearrangement joins TRBV6-5 to TRBJ2-2; the D call from TCRdb, TRBD2, cannot be confirmed without DNA. The CDR3 sequence is 15 residues long. Germline V gives CDR1 MNHEY, CDR2 SVGAGI. The CDR3 here is CASTYRLAGNGELFF.

This chain links TRBV5-6 with TRBJ2-1; TCRdb outputs TRBD1, but without DNA this stays unchecked. Germline V CDR1 and CDR2: SGHDT, YYEEEE. The CDR3 length is 13 residues. The chain's CDR3 is CASSPGGLLAQFF.

This sequence joins TRBV15 and TRBJ2-4; without DNA, the TCRdb call of TRBD1 cannot be checked. Germline V gene data show CDR1 as LNHNV and CDR2 as YYDKDF (reference sequence). The CDR3 extends over 14 amino acids. The chain's CDR3 is CATSRAQGRDIQYF.

The V gene is TRBV30, the J gene TRBJ2-3; TCRdb lists TRBD1, though no DNA is available to test this call. CDR1 and CDR2 (germline): GTSNPN, SVGIG (reference sequence). The CDR3 extends over 15 amino acids. CDR3 sequence: CAWNQGQGFTDTQYF.

This sequence joins TRBV5-5 and TRBJ2-3; TCRdb's assignment of TRBD2 cannot be checked, as there is no DNA. Germline CDR1 reads SGHKS; CDR2 reads YYEKEE (reference sequence). The CDR3 has 19 amino acids. The CDR3 loop reads CASSSKFWHRGGETDTQYF.

The CDR3 loop is CASSIVAGEEYEQYF. The chain has TRBV19 and TRBJ2-7; checking the TCRdb D call of TRBD2 is not possible without DNA. The CDR3 is 15 residues long. Germline V gene lookup returns CDR1 LNHDA and CDR2 SQIVND (reference sequence).

The rearrangement joins TRBV20-1 to TRBJ2-3; the D call from TCRdb, TRBD2, cannot be confirmed without DNA. The germline CDR1 and CDR2 sequences are DFQATT and SNEGSKA (reference sequence). This CDR3 spans 17 amino acids. CDR3 amino acids: CSARDTLGTSGRATQYF.

J is TRBJ2-3 and V is TRBV4-1; the D call of TRBD2 rests on TCRdb alone, since no DNA is present to check it. This CDR3 comprises 16 residues. Germline CDR1 and CDR2: MGHRA and YSYEKL. The CDR3 loop reads CASKNRVAGGTDTQYF.

This rearrangement joins TRBV30 to TRBJ1-3; TCRdb indicates TRBD1, and absent DNA this call remains unverified. CDR1 is GTSNPN, CDR2 SVGIG, per germline (reference sequence). This CDR3 has 15 amino acids. CDR3 residues: CACGQGPFSGNTIYF. Full variable domain (missing parts from reference TRBV30 and TRBJ1-3): SQTIHQWPATLVQPVGSPLSLECTVEGTSNPNLYWYRQAAGRGLQLLFYSVGIGQISSEVPQNLSASRPQDRQFILSSKKLLLSDSGFYLCACGQGPFSGNTIYFGEGSWLTVV.

The chain carries TRBV5-5 and TRBJ1-1; the D gene TCRdb calls, TRBD1, cannot be checked with no DNA. CDR3 length equals 15 residues. The V gene's germline CDR1 is SGHKS and CDR2 YYEKEE (reference sequence). The CDR3 protein is CASSPDPGGITEAFF.

The chain joins TRBV12-3 or TRBV12-4 to TRBJ2-5; TCRdb lists TRBD1, though no DNA is available to test this call. This CDR3 spans 15 amino acids. CDR3 protein: CASSLGTGRQETQYF.

The chain links TRBV2 to TRBJ1-3; TCRdb's assignment of TRBD1 cannot be checked, as there is no DNA. The CDR3 is made up of 13 amino acids. The germline CDR1 and CDR2 sequences are SNHLY and FYNNEI. The chain's CDR3 is CASSRDGGYTIYF.

The genes are TRBV4-2 and TRBJ2-1; no DNA is available, so the TRBD1 call from TCRdb remains unchecked. CDR1 LGHNA and CDR2 YNFKEQ come from the germline V gene. This CDR3 spans 14 amino acids. Here the CDR3 reads CASSQGGRDNEQFF.

This chain connects TRBV27 to TRBJ1-2; TCRdb's assignment of TRBD1 cannot be checked, as there is no DNA. CDR1 is MNHEY, CDR2 SMNVEV, per germline (reference sequence). This CDR3 is 15 amino acids long. The CDR3 reads CASSLTRTGMGGYTF.

This CDR3 is CASRSPRSGRWNEQFF. The chain is built from TRBV6-5 and TRBJ2-1; the TRBD2 assignment by TCRdb is unverifiable without DNA. Germline V gene lookup returns CDR1 MNHEY and CDR2 SVGAGI. CDR3 length: 16 amino acids.